The next 27 T cell receptor beta chains were all read from a single sample in a study of neurological immune-mediated disorders. Via MiXCR, TCRdb re-called the 5' RACE reads, giving one row per CDR3 protein. The sample consists of tens of thousands of distinct CDR3 sequences, approximately 5.2% of them appearing once. Sequences were obtained from PBMCs. All receptors derive from a man younger than 35 with multiple sclerosis.

This clonotype was seen at least ten times. The chain carries TRBV24-1 and TRBJ2-1, with D perhaps TRBD1 (6 bases). The CDR3 contains 15 residues. Germline lookup yields CDR1 KGHDR and CDR2 SFDVKD. V lost 1 base and J 6 bases, leaving 12 bases between the germline ends. The CDR3 loop reads CATSDFFKGGNEQFF. CDR3 coding DNA: TGTGCCACCAGTGATTTCTTCAAAGGGGGCAATGAGCAGTTCTTC.

This clonotype was detected ten times or more. J is TRBJ2-3 and V is TRBV20-1, with a possible D match to TRBD1 (6 bases). In germline, CDR1 is DFQATT, CDR2 SNEGSKA (reference sequence). The V gene lost 3 bases and the J gene lost 4 bases, with 17 bases spanning the gap. The length of the CDR3 is 15 residues. This chain's CDR3 is CSARLGGPPADTQYF. CDR3 DNA sequence: TGCAGTGCTAGGTTAGGGGGTCCCCCCGCAGATACGCAGTATTTT.

J is TRBJ1-2 and V is TRBV5-1, with D unclear. This CDR3 region has 16 residues. CDR1 is SGHRS, CDR2 YFSETQ, per germline. V shed 3 bases and J shed 7 bases, with 22 bases lying between them. The CDR3 loop reads CASSSNPGKGYGGYTF. The CDR3 DNA reads TGCGCCAGCAGCTCTAATCCGGGAAAGGGATATGGTGGCTACACCTTC.

This clonotype was seen many times. This chain joins TRBV5-1 and TRBJ2-3; 7 positions match TRBD1. This CDR3 has 16 amino acids. CDR1 SGHRS and CDR2 YFSETQ come from the germline V gene. Trimming took 1 base from V and 4 from J; bases not matched to a gene: 9. The CDR3 nucleotides are TGCGCCAGCAGCTTGATTTCAGGGGGATTGCCAGATACGCAGTATTTT. It yields the protein CASSLISGGLPDTQYF.

Here the CDR3 DNA reads TGCAGTGCTCCCGTTCCGACAGGGGAGCATGAAAAACTGTTTTTT. As protein: CSAPVPTGEHEKLFF. V gene TRBV20-1 combines with J gene TRBJ1-4; 8 bases map to TRBD1. The junction had 11 bases not matched to a gene; V was cut back by 5 bases and J by 6 bases. The CDR3 contains 15 residues. In germline, CDR1 is DFQATT, CDR2 SNEGSKA (reference sequence).

Only a few counts were recorded for this clonotype. This chain links TRBV7-8 with TRBJ2-3; a weak D match, TRBD2 (6 bases). The CDR3 is 12 amino acids. V lost 1 base to trimming and J lost 9 bases, with 8 bases between them. Germline CDR1 and CDR2: SGHVS and FQNEAQ. The DNA of the CDR3 is TGTGCCAGCAGCTTAGGGGAGGCGACGCAGTATTTT. Its translation is CASSLGEATQYF. The full variable domain, with the rest looked up from reference TRBV7-8 and TRBJ2-3, is GAGVSQSPRYKVAKRGQDVALRCDPISGHVSLFWYQQALGQGPEFLTYFQNEAQLDKSGLPSDRFFAERPEGSVSTLKIQRTQQEDSAVYLCASSLGEATQYFGPGTRLTVL.

This clonotype was recorded many times. The chain carries TRBV5-1 and TRBJ2-7, with 7 nucleotides matching TRBD1. CDR3 length: 14 amino acids. Trimming took 0 bases from V and 1 from J; bases not matched to a gene: 1. CDR1 SGHRS and CDR2 YFSETQ come from the germline V gene. The chain's CDR3 is CASSLGDRSYEQYF. As DNA, the CDR3 is TGCGCCAGCAGCTTGGGGGACAGATCCTACGAGCAGTACTTC. The whole variable domain, remainder taken from reference TRBV5-1 and TRBJ2-7, is KAGVTQTPRYLIKTRGQQVTLSCSPISGHRSVSWYQQTPGQGLQFLFEYFSETQRNKGNFPGRFSGRQFSNSRSEMNVSTLELGDSALYLCASSLGDRSYEQYFGPGTRLTVT.

The chain recombines TRBV19 with TRBJ1-5, with TRBD1 as a possible D gene (5 bases). Trimming stripped 5 bases from V and 6 bases from J, with 11 bases between. Germline loops: CDR1 LNHDA, CDR2 SQIVND (reference sequence). The length of the CDR3 is 13 residues. The CDR3 coding sequence is TGTGCCAGTAGTTTGAGGGGCGGTCAGCCCCAGCATTTT. Residues: CASSLRGGQPQHF. Together with reference TRBV19 and TRBJ1-5, the CDR3 gives the full variable domain: DGGITQSPKYLFRKEGQNVTLSCEQNLNHDAMYWYRQDPGQGLRLIYYSQIVNDFQKGDIAEGYSVSREKKESFPLTVTSAQKNPTAFYLCASSLRGGQPQHFGDGTRLSIL.

This clonotype was recorded at least ten times. The rearrangement links TRBV12-3 or TRBV12-4 to TRBJ2-7; 8 positions match TRBD2. J was trimmed by 4 bases and V by 3 bases; bases with no gene match: 11. The CDR3 extends over 16 amino acids. The DNA of the CDR3 is TGTGCCAGCAGTTTTAGGTTTGCAGCGGGGGATTACGAGCAGTACTTC. This translates into CASSFRFAAGDYEQYF.

This clonotype has a count of ten or more. The chain couples TRBV20-1 to TRBJ1-2; TRBD1 might be the D (5 bases). The CDR3 is made up of 13 amino acids. The germline gives CDR1 DFQATT, CDR2 SNEGSKA (reference sequence). V lost 3 bases, J lost 8 bases, and 16 bases lay in between. DNA of the CDR3: TGCAGTGCTAGTTTTGAGGGGAGACGCGGCTACACCTTC. Its protein is CSASFEGRRGYTF.

This clonotype was counted many times. This rearrangement joins TRBV11-1 to TRBJ1-6; a weak D match, TRBD1 (6 bases). The CDR3 length is 14 residues. V dropped 5 bases and J dropped 8 bases, with 13 bases sitting between them. The germline V gene has CDR1 SGHAT and CDR2 FQDESV (reference sequence). The CDR3 loop reads CASSRGGFDSPLHF. As DNA, the CDR3 is TGTGCCAGCAGCCGAGGGGGTTTTGATTCACCCCTCCACTTT.

This clonotype was seen repeatedly, ten times or more. The chain recombines TRBV20-1 with TRBJ2-6; weak D call: TRBD1 (6 bases). Trimming took off 0 bases at V and 0 bases at J, with 12 bases between the two ends. Germline lookup yields CDR1 DFQATT and CDR2 SNEGSKA (reference sequence). CDR3 size: 17 residues. The CDR3: CSARDRTALSGANVLTF. DNA for the CDR3: TGCAGTGCTAGAGATCGGACAGCCCTCTCTGGGGCCAACGTCCTGACTTTC.

This clonotype was recorded a few times. V is TRBV5-6 and J is TRBJ2-1; D tentatively reads TRBD1 or TRBD2 (7 bases each). The CDR3 sequence is 16 residues long. Germline CDR1 is SGHDT and CDR2 is YYEEEE. V was shortened by 2 bases and J by 8 bases, with 20 bases between the two germline ends. In DNA, the CDR3 is TGTGCCAGCAGCTTCAGGGGGGGGCTATTCGACGATGAGCAGTTCTTC. It encodes CASSFRGGLFDDEQFF.

This clonotype was detected ten times or more. The chain joins TRBV3-1 to TRBJ2-2; no definite D call. V lost 4 bases, J lost 5 bases, and 11 bases lay in between. CDR1 is LGHDT and CDR2 is YNNKEL in the germline V gene (reference sequence). This CDR3 has 14 amino acids. CDR3 DNA: TGTGCCAGCAGCCCCCCATTCGAGACCGGGGAGCTGTTTTTT. This codes for CASSPPFETGELFF.

There are many counts of this clonotype. The chain couples TRBV20-1 to TRBJ1-2, with 8 positions matching TRBD1. The CDR3 runs 16 residues. Trimming removed 3 bases from V and 2 bases from J; junction bases left unmatched: 11. From germline, CDR1 is DFQATT and CDR2 SNEGSKA (reference sequence). CDR3 bases: TGCAGTGCTAGTATCAGGGGGCGTCTGGTCAACTATGGCTACACCTTC. Protein sequence: CSASIRGRLVNYGYTF.

This clonotype was detected many times. The chain is built from TRBV5-1 and TRBJ1-5; D is undetermined. Germline V gives CDR1 SGHRS, CDR2 YFSETQ. Trimming took off 0 bases at V and 9 bases at J, with 7 bases between the two ends. This CDR3 is built from 12 residues. The DNA of the CDR3 is TGCGCCAGCAGCTTGGGGTTACGGCCCCAGCATTTT. The encoded protein is CASSLGLRPQHF.

This clonotype was observed many times. V and J are TRBV7-8 and TRBJ2-6, with a possible D match to TRBD2 (6 bases). V dropped 5 bases and J dropped 0 bases, with 14 bases sitting between them. The CDR3 totals 17 residues. Germline V gene sequence: CDR1 SGHVS, CDR2 FQNEAQ. The CDR3 region is CASSPGLGNSGANVLTF. In DNA, the CDR3 is TGTGCCAGCAGCCCGGGACTGGGAAACTCTGGGGCCAACGTCCTGACTTTC.

This clonotype was recorded many times. The V gene is TRBV3-1, the J gene TRBJ2-3; 10 bases are shared with TRBD2. The CDR3 spans 19 residues. With V trimmed by 0 bases and J by 2 bases, 11 bases remained unmatched. Per germline, CDR1 LGHDT and CDR2 YNNKEL (reference sequence). Here the CDR3 reads CASSQDIGPAGGNTDTQYF. The CDR3 DNA sequence: TGTGCCAGCAGCCAAGACATCGGCCCAGCGGGGGGGAACACAGATACGCAGTATTTT.

This clonotype was found many times. V gene TRBV11-2 combines with J gene TRBJ2-1; D gene ambiguous. This CDR3 spans 16 amino acids. Germline CDR1 SGHAT, CDR2 FQNNGV. The V gene lost 2 bases and the J gene lost 5 bases, with 16 bases spanning the gap. CDR3: CASSLMLGIGHNEQFF. The DNA of the CDR3 is TGTGCCAGCAGCTTAATGCTGGGGATAGGGCACAATGAGCAGTTCTTC.

This clonotype has at least ten counts. The chain recombines TRBV27 with TRBJ2-3; tentatively, D is TRBD2 (5 bases). The V gene's germline CDR1 is MNHEY and CDR2 SMNVEV (reference sequence). This CDR3 is built from 15 residues. V was clipped by 8 bases and J by 0 bases, with 15 bases between them. The CDR3 bases are TGTGCCAGCGGACTCAAAGTCGTAAGCACAGATACGCAGTATTTT. Its translation: CASGLKVVSTDTQYF.

There are many counts of this clonotype. The chain combines TRBV5-1 with TRBJ1-6; unclear D gene. Trimming cost V 0 bases and J 2 bases, with 9 bases left between them. CDR3 size: 16 residues. Germline loops: CDR1 SGHRS, CDR2 YFSETQ. CDR3 nucleotides: TGCGCCAGCAGCTTGGAGTCCTCCCCCTATAATTCACCCCTCCACTTT. Protein: CASSLESSPYNSPLHF.

Points on this clonotype: The germline gene is not matched at one end of the junction; a read error may be the cause. CDR3 sequence: CSASLDRPLNF. DNA of the CDR3: TGCAGTGCTAGTCTGGACAGACCCCTCAACTTT. J is TRBJ1-6 and V is TRBV20-1, with D perhaps TRBD1 (6 bases). The CDR3 runs to 11 residues. Germline V gene sequence: CDR1 DFQATT, CDR2 SNEGSKA (reference sequence).

Worth noting for this clonotype: A much larger clone sits a single nucleotide away, making a read error possible. This sequence joins TRBV20-1 and TRBJ2-3, with D perhaps matching TRBD2 (5 bases). The CDR3 spans 14 residues. From germline, CDR1 is DFQATT and CDR2 SNEGSKA (reference sequence). The germline V and J ends were trimmed by 3 bases and 7 bases, with 17 bases remaining between them. CDR3 nucleotide sequence: TGCAGTGCTAGCCCCACTAGAGCCTCTAATACGCAGTATTTT. As protein: CSASPTRASNTQYF.

This clonotype was observed many times. The V and J genes are TRBV20-1 and TRBJ2-3; D is perhaps TRBD1 or TRBD2 (5 bases each). Per germline, CDR1 DFQATT and CDR2 SNEGSKA (reference sequence). V lost 3 bases, J lost 6 bases, and 19 bases lay in between. This CDR3 spans 15 amino acids. CDR3 sequence reads: CSASRYQGTGDTQYF. CDR3 nucleotides: TGCAGTGCTAGCCGTTATCAAGGGACGGGTGATACGCAGTATTTT.

This clonotype was seen repeatedly, ten times or more. This chain links TRBV7-8 with TRBJ1-4; weak D call: TRBD1 (6 bases). V shed 5 bases and J shed 5 bases, with 18 bases lying between them. The CDR3 length is 16 residues. CDR1 and CDR2 from the germline V gene are SGHVS and FQNEAQ. CDR3 sequence: CASSQRTGWGNEKLFF. The CDR3 coding sequence is TGTGCCAGCAGCCAGCGAACAGGGTGGGGGAATGAAAAACTGTTTTTT.

This clonotype has ten or more counts. The chain combines TRBV20-1 with TRBJ1-6, with a tentative D call TRBD1 (6 bases). V lost 1 base and J 7 bases, leaving 14 bases between the germline ends. In germline, CDR1 is DFQATT, CDR2 SNEGSKA (reference sequence). The CDR3 loop spans 15 amino acids. This CDR3 is CSARVENRVNSPLHF. For the CDR3, the DNA is TGCAGTGCTAGAGTTGAGAACAGGGTGAATTCACCCCTCCACTTT.

This clonotype appeared many times. The V call is TRBV4-2, the J call TRBJ1-4; D may be TRBD1 (5 bases). Between the trimmed V and J ends, which lost 3 bases and 2 bases, there was a span of 13 bases. This CDR3 contains 16 residues. CDR1 is LGHNA and CDR2 is YNFKEQ in the germline V gene. CDR3 sequence reads: CASSQLAGTTNEKLFF. The DNA of the CDR3 is TGTGCCAGCAGCCAGCTCGCCGGGACCACTAATGAAAAACTGTTTTTT.